The 9 T cell receptor beta chains below were found in one sample sequenced in a study of blood T cells in healthy people across ages. With a J-beta primer mix and a sample-barcoded 5' primer, a second PCR ran roughly 6 to 11 cycles. TCRdb re-called the 5' RACE reads with MiXCR, one entry per CDR3 protein. This sample has about a million distinct CDR3 sequences, with 35% to 40% found just once. The sample was blood. These receptors were collected from a young man in good health.

The chain carries TRBV20-1 and TRBJ2-1, with TRBD2 identical over 14 bases. CDR3 length equals 18 residues. Trimming cost V 5 bases and J 3 bases; bases outside gene matches: 12. Germline lookup yields CDR1 DFQATT and CDR2 SNEGSKA (reference sequence). Written as DNA, the CDR3 is TGCAGTGCTTACCGGACTAGCGGGGGGATTGATCTCTACAATGAGCAGTTCTTC. Translating gives CSAYRTSGGIDLYNEQFF.

The rearrangement links TRBV12-3 or TRBV12-4 to TRBJ2-3, with 7 bases identical to TRBD2. V gave up 0 bases and J gave up 4 bases; unmatched junction bases: 10. There are 17 residues in the CDR3. The CDR3 DNA reads as TGTGCCAGCAGTTTAGCGATGGGCGGGGGAAGCGCAGATACGCAGTATTTT. Residues: CASSLAMGGGSADTQYF.

The chain has TRBV29-1 and TRBJ1-1; D perhaps matches TRBD1 (6 bases). Deletions cut 7 bases from V and 5 bases from J, with 14 bases between. This CDR3 is built from 12 residues. Germline CDR1 is SQVTM and CDR2 is ANQGSEA. CDR3 residues: CSAGTLRTEAFF. The CDR3 nucleotides are TGCAGCGCCGGGACACTGAGAACTGAAGCTTTCTTT.

This clonotype showed up many times. V is TRBV2 and J is TRBJ2-3, with TRBD1 matching over 8 bases. Germline V gene sequence: CDR1 SNHLY, CDR2 FYNNEI. Trimming took 10 bases from V and 2 from J; bases not matched to a gene: 8. The CDR3 length is 14 residues. Here the CDR3 reads CATRDRSTTDTQYF. CDR3 sequence (DNA): TGTGCCACCCGGGACAGGTCTACCACAGATACGCAGTATTTT.

This clonotype occurred a few times. The chain carries TRBV29-1 and TRBJ2-2, with 7 nucleotides matching TRBD1. Trimming removed 3 bases from V and 4 bases from J; junction bases left unmatched: 2. Germline V gene lookup returns CDR1 SQVTM and CDR2 ANQGSEA. This CDR3 region has 13 residues. This CDR3 reads CSVDGTATGELFF. The CDR3 nucleotides are TGCAGCGTTGATGGGACAGCCACCGGGGAGCTGTTTTTT.

This chain uses TRBV7-9 with TRBJ2-1; a possible D gene is TRBD1 (6 bases). The DNA end favors TRBJ2-7, so the J call may be wrong. This CDR3 region has 15 residues. Germline-derived CDR1 and CDR2 are SEHNR and FQNEAQ (reference sequence). CDR3 sequence (DNA): TGTGCCAGCAGCTTAGTTGGGGGCTCCTACAATGAGCAGTACTTC. It yields the protein CASSLVGGSYNEQYF.

V and J are TRBV12-3 or TRBV12-4 and TRBJ1-2; 8 positions agree with TRBD1. This CDR3 comprises 14 residues. J was trimmed by 8 bases and V by 4 bases; bases with no gene match: 9. For the CDR3, the DNA is TGTGCCAGCAGTTCAGACAGGGGCCTGGGGGGCTACACCTTC. It codes for CASSSDRGLGGYTF.

This clonotype was detected a few times. The chain couples TRBV20-1 to TRBJ1-6; D remains ambiguous. The V gene lost 3 bases and the J gene lost 5 bases, with 11 bases spanning the gap. The CDR3 runs to 14 residues. CDR1 is DFQATT and CDR2 is SNEGSKA in the germline V gene (reference sequence). The CDR3 loop is CSASRHQDNSPLHF. The CDR3 bases are TGCAGTGCTAGTAGGCACCAAGATAATTCACCCCTCCACTTT.

This clonotype was counted only a few times. The CDR3 nucleotides are TGCGCCAGCAGCTTACAAGGGGGGCAAGCGGCCACTAATGAAAAACTGTTTTTT. The encoded protein is CASSLQGGQAATNEKLFF. V usage is TRBV5-1 and J usage is TRBJ1-4; the D gene is possibly TRBD1 (6 bases). The CDR3 consists of 18 residues. Germline-derived CDR1 and CDR2 are SGHRS and YFSETQ. The V and J ends lost 2 bases and 2 bases respectively, with 19 bases between them.